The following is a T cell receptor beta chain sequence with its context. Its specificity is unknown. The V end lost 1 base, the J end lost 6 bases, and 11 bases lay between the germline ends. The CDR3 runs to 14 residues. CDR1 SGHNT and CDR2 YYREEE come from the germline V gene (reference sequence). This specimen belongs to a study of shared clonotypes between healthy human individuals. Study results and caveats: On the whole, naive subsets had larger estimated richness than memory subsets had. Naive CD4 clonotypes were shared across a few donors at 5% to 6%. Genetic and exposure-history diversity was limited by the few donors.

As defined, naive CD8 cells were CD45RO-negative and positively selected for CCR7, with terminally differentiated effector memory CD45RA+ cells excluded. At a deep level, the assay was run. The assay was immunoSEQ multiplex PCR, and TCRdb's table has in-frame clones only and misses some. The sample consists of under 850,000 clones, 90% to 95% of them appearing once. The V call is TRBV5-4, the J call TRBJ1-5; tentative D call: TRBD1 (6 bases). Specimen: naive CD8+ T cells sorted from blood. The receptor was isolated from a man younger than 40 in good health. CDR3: CASSLQGRGQPQHF. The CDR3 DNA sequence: TGTGCCAGCAGCTTGCAGGGGAGGGGTCAGCCCCAGCATTTT.